The sequence of this TCR beta chain was determined in a study of cytomegalovirus exposure and HLA in healthy donors. In the PCR, 60 Vbeta and 13 Jbeta primers were used. Using immunoSEQ multiplex PCR, the repertoire was profiled, and TCRdb retains in-frame clones only, with some absent. The table has about 110,000 clones, about three quarters seen once. The sample taken for sequencing was PBMCs. This sequence was found in a woman aged 60-75 years in good health and CMV-seropositive.

This CDR3 reads CASSNTGTRDGYTF. The CDR3 bases are TGTGCCAGCAGCAACACCGGGACACGGGATGGCTACACCTTC. The chain recombines TRBV6-6 with TRBJ1-2; maybe TRBD1 (6 bases). The CDR3 totals 14 residues. The germline V gene has CDR1 MNHNY and CDR2 SVGAGI (reference sequence). V lost 6 bases to trimming and J lost 6 bases, with 17 bases between them.